This T cell receptor (beta chain) was recorded in a study of T cell responses to AZD1222 COVID-19 vaccine. Findings and caveats of the study: Clonal diversity may have been underestimated, and the donors were mostly white British, with more females than males. All repertoire sampling was performed exclusively after the peak T cell response. Regions left unmutated in variants are reportedly the target of nearly half of spike-specific TCRs.

TCRdb's copy holds only in-frame clones and misses some; the assay was immunoSEQ multiplex PCR. Of 150,000 to 200,000 clones in the sample, 88% are singletons; the top ten hold roughly 25%. Remarks on this clone: Antigen specificity is unknown.

Trimming took 3 bases from V and 0 from J; bases not matched to a gene: 6. There are 15 residues in the CDR3. The germline V gene encodes CDR1 SGDLS and CDR2 YYNGEE. The V call is TRBV9, the J call TRBJ2-7; TRBD2 matches 7 bases. The sequences come from peripheral blood, collected 28 days after the second AZD1222 dose. The TCR was taken from an adult who received the AZD1222 COVID-19 vaccine. The CDR3 DNA follows: TGTGCCAGCAGCGCCGGACTAGACAGCTCCTACGAGCAGTACTTC. Translated: CASSAGLDSSYEQYF.